These T cell receptor beta chains were read from a single sample in a study of early T cells in non-severe SARS-CoV-2 infection. In TCRdb, the 5' RACE reads were re-called with MiXCR into one record per CDR3 protein. In the table there are fewer than 120,000 distinct CDR3 sequences, about 12% of which are singletons. The sample here was whole blood, taken at baseline. These receptors originate from an adult who was a healthcare worker with PCR-confirmed SARS-CoV-2 infection or an uninfected control (not recorded which). Each CDR3 is given with its conserved first and last residue. A D gene is named only where the DNA matches it firmly. Expanded clones get a size class; other rows say once, few or many, or leave the size out.

d_gene: -
v_gene: TRBV9
j_gene: TRBJ2-3
abundance: few
CDR3aa: CASSRTGPDTQYF
CDR3nt: TGTGCCAGCAGCAGAACCGGACCAGATACGCAGTATTTT

d_gene: -
v_gene: TRBV20-1
j_gene: TRBJ1-5
abundance: -
CDR3aa: CSARKGSSNQPQHF
CDR3nt: TGCAGTGCTAGGAAGGGATCTAGCAATCAGCCCCAGCATTTT

d_gene: -
v_gene: TRBV6-2/TRBV6-3
j_gene: TRBJ1-2
abundance: few
CDR3aa: CATSRSLNYGYTF
CDR3nt: TGTGCCACCTCTCGGTCTCTCAACTATGGCTACACCTTC

d_gene: TRBD2
v_gene: TRBV20-1
j_gene: TRBJ2-3
abundance: -
CDR3aa: CSANPGTSSTDTQYF
CDR3nt: TGCAGTGCGAACCCCGGGACTAGTAGCACAGATACGCAGTATTTT

d_gene: -
v_gene: TRBV5-5
j_gene: TRBJ1-4
abundance: -
CDR3aa: CASSSYRNEKLFF
CDR3nt: TGTGCCAGCAGCTCCTACAGAAATGAAAAACTGTTTTTT

d_gene: -
v_gene: TRBV12-3/TRBV12-4
j_gene: TRBJ1-2
abundance: many
CDR3aa: CASSLGQIYGYTF
CDR3nt: TGTGCCAGCAGTTTAGGACAGATATATGGCTACACCTTC

d_gene: TRBD2
v_gene: TRBV7-3
j_gene: TRBJ2-1
abundance: -
CDR3aa: CASSPQTSGNNEQFF
CDR3nt: TGTGCCAGCAGCCCGCAGACTAGCGGAAACAATGAGCAGTTCTTC

d_gene: -
v_gene: TRBV7-3
j_gene: TRBJ2-1
abundance: many
CDR3aa: CASSPSQGTEQFF
CDR3nt: TGTGCCAGCAGCCCAAGTCAGGGCACTGAGCAGTTCTTC

d_gene: -
v_gene: TRBV28
j_gene: TRBJ2-7
abundance: few
CDR3aa: CASSMQRYEQYF
CDR3nt: TGTGCCAGCAGTATGCAGCGGTACGAGCAGTACTTC

d_gene: -
v_gene: TRBV6-5
j_gene: TRBJ2-7
abundance: -
CDR3aa: CATQGLAYEQYF
CDR3nt: TGTGCCACCCAAGGCTTAGCCTACGAGCAGTACTTC

d_gene: -
v_gene: TRBV28
j_gene: TRBJ2-1
abundance: few
CDR3aa: CASSADMSSYNEQFF
CDR3nt: TGTGCCAGCAGTGCTGACATGAGCTCCTACAATGAGCAGTTCTTC

d_gene: TRBD2
v_gene: TRBV6-6
j_gene: TRBJ2-2
abundance: few
CDR3aa: CASSNPPGLAGELFF
CDR3nt: TGTGCCAGCAGTAACCCCCCGGGACTAGCCGGGGAGCTGTTTTTT